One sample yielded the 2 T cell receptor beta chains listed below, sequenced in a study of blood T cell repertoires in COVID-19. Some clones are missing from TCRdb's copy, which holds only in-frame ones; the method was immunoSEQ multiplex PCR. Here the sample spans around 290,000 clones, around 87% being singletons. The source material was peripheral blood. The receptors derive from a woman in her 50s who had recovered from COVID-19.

The CDR3 is CASSLRGTGGFGKLFF. CDR3 DNA: TGTGCCAGCAGCTTGAGGGGGACAGGGGGCTTTGGAAAACTGTTTTTT. The V call is TRBV7-2, the J call TRBJ1-4; TRBD1 matches at 12 bases. CDR3 size: 16 residues. J was trimmed by 10 bases and V by 3 bases; bases with no gene match: 9. Per the germline V gene, CDR1 is SGHTA and CDR2 is FQGNSA. Supplemented by reference TRBV7-2 and TRBJ1-4, the full variable domain reads GAGVSQSPSNKVTEKGKDVELRCDPISGHTALYWYRQSLGQGLEFLIYFQGNSAPDKSGLPSDRFSAERTGGSVSTLTIQRTQQEDSAVYLCASSLRGTGGFGKLFFGSGTQLSVL.

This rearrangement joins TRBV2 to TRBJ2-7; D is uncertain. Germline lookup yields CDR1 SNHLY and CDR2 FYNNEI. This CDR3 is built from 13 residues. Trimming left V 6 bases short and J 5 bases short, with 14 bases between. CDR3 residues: CASRHPNADEQYF. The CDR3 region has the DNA TGTGCCAGCAGACACCCAAACGCCGACGAGCAGTACTTC.